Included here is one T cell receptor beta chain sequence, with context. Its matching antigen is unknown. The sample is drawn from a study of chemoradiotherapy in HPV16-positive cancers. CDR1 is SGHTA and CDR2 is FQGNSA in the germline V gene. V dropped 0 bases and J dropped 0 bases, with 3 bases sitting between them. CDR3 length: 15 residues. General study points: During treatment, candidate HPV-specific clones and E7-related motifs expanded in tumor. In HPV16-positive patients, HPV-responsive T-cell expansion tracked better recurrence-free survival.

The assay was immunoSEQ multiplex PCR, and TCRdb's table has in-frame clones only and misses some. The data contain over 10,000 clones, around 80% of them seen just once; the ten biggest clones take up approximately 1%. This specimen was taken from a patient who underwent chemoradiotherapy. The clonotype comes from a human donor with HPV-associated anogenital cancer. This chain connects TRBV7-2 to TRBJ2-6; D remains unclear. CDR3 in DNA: TGTGCCAGCAGCTTAGCCATCTCTGGGGCCAACGTCCTGACTTTC. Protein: CASSLAISGANVLTF.